These 24 T cell receptor beta chains originate from one sample sequenced in a study of beta chain features in type 1 diabetes. The authors reverse transcribed all of the isolated RNA, so sequencing captured expressed TCRB transcripts. Sequencing used immunoSEQ multiplex PCR; TCRdb keeps in-frame clones, though not all of them. The data show under 400,000 clones, over 10% seen once. Sequenced input: naive CD4+ T cells from blood. These receptors were taken from a man between 18 and 29 years old in good health.

The V and J genes are TRBV18 and TRBJ2-1; D gene unclear. Germline values: CDR1 KGHSH, CDR2 LQKENI. V lost 3 bases to trimming and J lost 7 bases, with 10 bases between them. This CDR3 has 13 amino acids. The CDR3 sequence is CASSPPVLNEQFF. The CDR3 bases are TGTGCCAGCTCACCTCCCGTTCTTAATGAGCAGTTCTTC. Filled out from reference TRBV18 and TRBJ2-1, the complete variable domain reads NAGVMQNPRHLVRRRGQEARLRCSPMKGHSHVYWYRQLPEEGLKFMVYLQKENIIDESGMPKERFSAEFPKEGPSILRIQQVVRGDSAAYFCASSPPVLNEQFFGPGTRLTVL.

Only a few counts were recorded for this clone. The gene calls are TRBV6-4 and TRBJ2-1, with TRBD1 matching over 7 bases. The V segment lost 8 bases and the J segment 2 bases; nucleotides outside the gene matches: 3. The germline gives CDR1 MRHNA, CDR2 SNTAGT. The length of the CDR3 is 13 residues. This CDR3 reads CASARGPYNEQFF. CDR3 DNA: TGTGCCAGCGCAAGGGGGCCCTACAATGAGCAGTTCTTC.

A few counts support this clone. CDR3 sequence reads: CASSQNPAAGELFF. The CDR3 DNA is TGTGCCAGCAGCCAAAATCCTGCAGCCGGGGAGCTGTTTTTT. The V and J genes are TRBV4-2 and TRBJ2-2; D is unclear. Trimming stripped 2 bases from V and 6 bases from J, with 10 bases between. Germline loops: CDR1 LGHNA, CDR2 YNFKEQ. The CDR3 is 14 residues long.

This clone was seen more than once but under ten times. The chain combines TRBV18 with TRBJ2-3; D is possibly TRBD1 (5 bases). Deletions cut 1 base from V and 1 base from J, with 9 bases between. Germline V gene sequence: CDR1 KGHSH, CDR2 LQKENI. This CDR3 region has 15 residues. CDR3 loop: CASSPLREGTDTQYF. Written as DNA, the CDR3 is TGTGCCAGCTCACCACTCAGGGAAGGCACAGATACGCAGTATTTT.

The chain combines TRBV15 with TRBJ1-1; weak D call: TRBD1 (5 bases). CDR3 size: 14 residues. Germline CDR1 and CDR2: LNHNV and YYDKDF (reference sequence). V was clipped by 7 bases and J by 5 bases, with 17 bases between them. The CDR3 nucleotides read TGTGCCACCACTCCCACGAAGGGGAAGACTGAAGCTTTCTTT. Translation: CATTPTKGKTEAFF.

In its sample, this clone was seen a few times. The chain joins TRBV4-1 to TRBJ1-5, with 8 nucleotides matching TRBD1. Germline-derived CDR1 and CDR2 are MGHRA and YSYEKL. V gave up 3 bases and J gave up 4 bases; unmatched junction bases: 5. The CDR3 contains 15 residues. CDR3 sequence: CASSQGTGLNQPQHF. The CDR3 DNA is TGCGCCAGCAGCCAGGGGACAGGCCTAAATCAGCCCCAGCATTTT.

The chain links TRBV7-9 to TRBJ2-3, with 9 bases matching TRBD1. This CDR3 contains 15 residues. The junction had 8 bases not matched to a gene; V was cut back by 5 bases and J by 5 bases. Per germline, CDR1 SEHNR and CDR2 FQNEAQ (reference sequence). CDR3 sequence reads: CASSRQGQGEDTQYF. For the CDR3, the DNA is TGTGCCAGCAGCCGCCAGGGACAGGGAGAAGATACGCAGTATTTT.

This chain uses TRBV4-3 with TRBJ2-3; no reliable D call. This CDR3 has 12 amino acids. Trimming stripped 5 bases from V and 6 bases from J, with 9 bases between. CDR1 is LGHNA and CDR2 is YSLEER in the germline V gene. The CDR3 reads CASSFRSDTQYF. DNA of the CDR3: TGCGCCAGCAGCTTCAGGTCTGATACGCAGTATTTT.

This clone appeared a few times. The chain uses TRBV4-2 and TRBJ2-1; D may be TRBD2 (7 bases). This CDR3 region has 16 residues. Looked up from germline, CDR1 is LGHNA and CDR2 is YNFKEQ. Trimming shortened V by 3 bases and J by 7 bases, and 19 bases separated the two germline ends. The CDR3 region has the DNA TGTGCCAGCAGCCAGGATGTGGGGGGGGCGAATAATGAGCAGTTCTTC. It encodes CASSQDVGGANNEQFF.

This clone was detected only a few times. The chain carries TRBV5-6 and TRBJ2-1; tentatively, D is TRBD1 (5 bases). This CDR3 contains 19 residues. The V and J ends lost 1 base and 0 bases respectively, with 20 bases between them. Germline-derived CDR1 and CDR2 are SGHDT and YYEEEE. The CDR3, as DNA: TGTGCCAGCAGCTTGATGCAGGGTGGTCCCTGGAGCTCCTACAATGAGCAGTTCTTC. It translates to CASSLMQGGPWSSYNEQFF.

In its sample, this clone was seen a few times. V and J are TRBV7-2 and TRBJ1-1; the D gene is possibly TRBD1 (5 bases). Trimming removed 2 bases from V and 4 bases from J, with 8 bases in between. Germline values: CDR1 SGHTA, CDR2 FQGNSA. The CDR3 consists of 13 residues. Here the CDR3 reads CASSLPRGTEAFF. CDR3 bases: TGTGCCAGCAGCTTACCTAGGGGCACTGAAGCTTTCTTT. Full variable domain (remainder filled in from reference TRBV7-2 and TRBJ1-1): GAGVSQSPSNKVTEKGKDVELRCDPISGHTALYWYRQSLGQGLEFLIYFQGNSAPDKSGLPSDRFSAERTGGSVSTLTIQRTQQEDSAVYLCASSLPRGTEAFFGQGTRLTVV.

V and J are TRBV28 and TRBJ2-1; TRBD2 agrees at 8 bases. Looked up from germline, CDR1 is MDHEN and CDR2 is SYDVKM. The V gene end was trimmed by 6 bases and the J gene end by 8 bases; junction bases not matched to a gene: 12. There are 15 residues in the CDR3. CDR3 loop: CASRPPGGGLHEQFF. DNA of the CDR3: TGTGCCAGCAGACCCCCGGGGGGGGGTCTCCATGAGCAGTTCTTC.

On this clone: This CDR3 is also generated by other DNA sequences in the sample. The chain is built from TRBV9 and TRBJ2-1; 11 nucleotides match TRBD2. V lost 5 bases and J lost 3; bases outside the gene matches: 1. The CDR3 length is 14 residues. Germline V gene lookup returns CDR1 SGDLS and CDR2 YYNGEE. The CDR3 reads CASSLAGGYNEQFF. Written as DNA, the CDR3 is TGTGCCAGCAGTCTAGCGGGAGGCTACAATGAGCAGTTCTTC.

This clone was observed a few times. Other DNA sequences of this sample code for an identical CDR3. V usage is TRBV7-2 and J usage is TRBJ2-5; 9 nucleotides align to TRBD2. CDR3 length: 15 residues. CDR1 and CDR2 from the germline V gene are SGHTA and FQGNSA. Trimming took 1 base from V and 2 from J; bases not matched to a gene: 2. Here the CDR3 reads CASSLGLAAQETQYF. The CDR3 nucleotides read TGTGCCAGCAGCTTAGGACTAGCGGCACAAGAGACCCAGTACTTC.

The chain has TRBV28 and TRBJ2-4; TRBD1 matches 9 bases. Germline V gene lookup returns CDR1 MDHEN and CDR2 SYDVKM. The CDR3 spans 15 residues. The ends lost 7 bases at V and 7 bases at J; junction bases unmatched: 11. In DNA form, the CDR3 reads TGTGCCAGCACCGTCTCGACAGGGGGGAGGAACATTCAGTACTTC. Its translation is CASTVSTGGRNIQYF.

This clone appeared a few times. The rearrangement links TRBV15 to TRBJ2-3, with 9 bases matching TRBD2. V lost 0 bases and J lost 7; bases outside the gene matches: 5. The germline V gene encodes CDR1 LNHNV and CDR2 YYDKDF (reference sequence). The CDR3 spans 15 residues. The CDR3 coding sequence is TGTGCCACCAGCAGAGAACCAGCGGGGGGATATACGCAGTATTTT. Its translation: CATSREPAGGYTQYF.

This clone has just a few counts. The rearrangement links TRBV28 to TRBJ1-2, with TRBD1 matching 7 bases. Trimming removed 3 bases from V and 4 bases from J; junction bases left unmatched: 5. Germline CDR1 is MDHEN and CDR2 is SYDVKM. CDR3 length equals 14 residues. The CDR3, as DNA: TGTGCCAGCAGTTTGTCAGACAGGGCCTATGGCTACACCTTC. It translates to CASSLSDRAYGYTF.

V and J are TRBV5-1 and TRBJ2-3; 9 bases fit TRBD2. V was pared by 4 bases and J by 6 bases, with 9 bases of the junction left unmatched. The V gene's germline CDR1 is SGHRS and CDR2 YFSETQ. This CDR3 has 15 amino acids. The DNA for the CDR3 is TGCGCCAGCAGCACCGAGCGGGGGGCCTGGGATACGCAGTATTTT. Translated: CASSTERGAWDTQYF.

This clone occurred a few times. The junction departs from the called germline gene at one end, perhaps through a read error. The chain joins TRBV9 to TRBJ2-5, with 10 bases lining up with TRBD1. The CDR3 loop spans 14 amino acids. Germline V gene lookup returns CDR1 SGDLS and CDR2 YYNGEE. CDR3 sequence reads: CAGSVGQGRETQYF. The CDR3 DNA follows: TGTGCCGGCAGCGTGGGACAGGGGAGGGAGACCCAGTACTTC.

This clone was recorded a few times. The chain uses TRBV30 and TRBJ1-2; unclear D gene. Trimming left V 0 bases short and J 7 bases short, with 9 bases between. This CDR3 is built from 12 residues. Per germline, CDR1 GTSNPN and CDR2 SVGIG (reference sequence). The CDR3 loop reads CAWSVLGSGYTF. The CDR3 DNA sequence: TGTGCCTGGAGTGTCTTGGGGAGTGGCTACACCTTC.

This clone came up a few times. The chain carries TRBV7-3 and TRBJ2-7; the match to TRBD2 covers 10 bases. This CDR3 has 15 residues. Germline trimming cut 5 bases from V and 2 bases from J; bases unmatched to any gene: 6. Germline CDR1 reads SGHTA; CDR2 reads FQGTGA. CDR3 sequence reads: CASSPQAGGPYEQYF. The CDR3 DNA reads TGTGCCAGCAGCCCCCAAGCGGGAGGGCCCTACGAGCAGTACTTC.

This clone was seen a handful of times. The chain links TRBV7-2 to TRBJ2-5; tentatively, D is TRBD2 (5 bases). The V gene lost 8 bases and the J gene lost 2 bases, with 18 bases spanning the gap. The CDR3 is 15 residues long. Germline assignment: CDR1 SGHTA and CDR2 FQGNSA. The CDR3 here is CASSPRGGRQETQYF. For the CDR3, the DNA is TGTGCCAGCTCACCGAGAGGCGGGCGACAAGAGACCCAGTACTTC.

In its sample, this clone was seen a few times. The same CDR3 is also encoded by other DNA sequences in this sample. V and J are TRBV4-3 and TRBJ2-3; the match to TRBD1 covers 8 bases. Germline trimming cut 0 bases from V and 3 bases from J; bases unmatched to any gene: 2. In germline, CDR1 is LGHNA, CDR2 YSLEER. The CDR3 is 15 residues long. The CDR3 region is CASSQDRQGTDTQYF. DNA for the CDR3: TGCGCCAGCAGCCAAGATCGACAGGGGACAGATACGCAGTATTTT.

The V call is TRBV5-1, the J call TRBJ1-1, with D hard to call. This CDR3 comprises 13 residues. The V end lost 4 bases, the J end lost 6 bases, and 13 bases lay between the germline ends. Germline V lookup: CDR1 SGHRS, CDR2 YFSETQ. The CDR3 DNA is TGCGCCAGCAGCCAAGAAGCGGGTTCTGAAGCTTTCTTT. This gives the protein CASSQEAGSEAFF.